This T cell receptor (beta chain) was recovered during a study of beta chain features in type 1 diabetes. Study findings and constraints: The naive, central memory and Treg TCRB repertoires of patients appeared to be more similar to one another than those of healthy donors. There was no resolution here of whether HLA type influences TCRB rearrangement.

There are 16 residues in the CDR3. In germline, CDR1 is SGHRS, CDR2 YFSETQ. Trimming cost V 2 bases and J 0 bases, with 13 bases left between them. TCRB transcripts that were expressed got sequenced, as all of the isolated RNA had been reverse transcribed. Assay: immunoSEQ multiplex PCR; the TCRdb copy retains only in-frame clones and omits some. The sample comprises approximately 150,000 clones, less than 11% of which are singletons, and 1% to 1.5% rests with the top ten. Once sorted, every population was more than 98% pure. As to this clone: Its antigen remains unknown.

The V and J genes are TRBV5-1 and TRBJ2-3, with D maybe TRBD2 (6 bases). The TCR was taken from a young man in good health. The sample comprised naive CD4+ T cells from blood. CDR3: CASSFRGTQSTDTQYF. CDR3 DNA sequence: TGCGCCAGCAGCTTCCGGGGGACCCAAAGCACAGATACGCAGTATTTT.